The T cell receptor beta chain under discussion was sequenced for a study of blood T cell repertoires in COVID-19. Whole-study context: The United States, Italy and Spain provided the acute and convalescent COVID-19 samples.

Germline CDR1 is MNHEY and CDR2 is SVGAGI. Deletions cut 6 bases from V and 0 bases from J, with 12 bases between. The CDR3 is 15 residues long. Original methodology: The authors estimated nucleated cell counts from reference gene primer amplification. Sequencing was performed with immunoSEQ multiplex PCR; in TCRdb, only in-frame clones are kept and a portion is missing. From that table come the V and J calls and clone size; the DNA was used to work out D and trimming. The sample holds under 350,000 clones, 80% to 90% seen once. Adults between roughly 18 and 89 years of age took part from about two dozen US areas.

The source of this sequence is a woman between 40 and 55 years old with acute COVID-19. Sequenced: PBMCs or T cells enriched from blood (not recorded which). This chain connects TRBV6-5 to TRBJ1-5; a weak D match, TRBD1 (5 bases). The CDR3 is CASRLDRNSNQPQHF. Written as DNA, the CDR3 is TGTGCCAGCAGACTCGACAGAAATAGCAATCAGCCCCAGCATTTT.